Listed below are T cell receptor beta chains from one sample, sequenced in a study of blood T cell repertoires in COVID-19. Method: immunoSEQ multiplex PCR; TCRdb's copy keeps in-frame clones and lacks some. The data show roughly 91,000 clones, roughly 82% seen once. Source material: peripheral blood. These receptors were obtained from a woman aged 80 or older with acute or convalescent COVID-19. Each CDR3 is given with its conserved first and last residue. Fields, in order: clone size, V gene, J gene, D gene, CDR3 protein, CDR3 DNA. D genes are given only for firm matches. Where a row states a size, it is once, few, many or the class of an expanded clone; other rows omit it.

NA	TRBV6-4	TRBJ2-7	TRBD1	CASSPTGNSYEQYF	TGTGCCAGCAGTCCGACAGGGAACTCCTACGAGCAGTACTTC
NA	TRBV7-2	TRBJ1-2	NA	CASSLTGYGYTF	TGTGCCAGCAGCCTTACCGGCTATGGCTACACCTTC
NA	TRBV19	TRBJ2-4	TRBD1	CASSDRAPNIQYF	TGTGCCAGTAGTGACAGGGCCCCAAACATTCAGTACTTC
NA	TRBV28	TRBJ1-2	TRBD1	CASSLPPTGSVDGYTF	TGTGCCAGCAGTCTCCCCCCGACAGGGTCTGTGGATGGCTACACCTTC
NA	TRBV28	TRBJ2-1	NA	CATAGSVVLGEQFF	TGTGCCACCGCAGGGTCAGTAGTCCTGGGTGAGCAGTTCTTC
NA	TRBV6-4	TRBJ2-3	TRBD2	CASSASGGTDTQYF	TGTGCCAGCAGTGCTAGCGGGGGCACAGATACGCAGTATTTT
NA	TRBV6-5	TRBJ1-3	NA	CASSKGDGNTIYF	TGTGCCAGCAGTAAGGGGGATGGAAACACCATATATTTT
NA	TRBV9	TRBJ2-7	NA	CASSVAGQSNEQYF	TGTGCCAGCAGCGTAGCAGGACAGTCCAACGAGCAGTACTTC
NA	TRBV2	TRBJ1-2	TRBD1	CASSAGTGGYGYTF	TGTGCCAGCAGTGCCGGGACAGGGGGCTATGGCTACACCTTC
NA	TRBV7-9	TRBJ1-1	NA	CASSNRDTEAFF	TGTGCCAGCAGCAACAGGGATACTGAAGCTTTCTTT
NA	TRBV19	TRBJ1-2	TRBD1	CASSTRTGGENYGYTF	TGTGCCAGTAGTACCCGAACAGGGGGCGAAAACTATGGCTACACCTTC
NA	TRBV15	TRBJ1-4	NA	CATRRGTEEKLFF	TGTGCCACCAGGCGGGGAACCGAAGAAAAACTGTTTTTT
NA	TRBV11-3	TRBJ2-5	TRBD2	CASSLGGLAGGETQYF	TGTGCCAGCAGCCTAGGGGGACTAGCGGGGGGAGAGACCCAGTACTTC
NA	TRBV5-1	TRBJ2-5	NA	CASSFGADGETQYF	TGCGCCAGCAGCTTTGGGGCGGACGGCGAGACCCAGTACTTC
NA	TRBV6-5	TRBJ2-4	NA	CASSYSKEGDKNIQYF	TGTGCCAGCAGTTACTCGAAGGAAGGGGACAAAAACATTCAGTACTTC
few	TRBV5-1	TRBJ1-2	TRBD1	CASSWDREDGYTF	TGCGCCAGCAGCTGGGACAGGGAAGATGGCTACACCTTC
NA	TRBV19	TRBJ1-2	NA	CASSIEPSGEGGYTF	TGTGCCAGTAGTATAGAACCATCGGGGGAGGGTGGCTACACCTTC
NA	TRBV6-5	TRBJ2-7	TRBD1	CASSYHGQGGSYEQYF	TGTGCCAGCAGTTACCACGGACAGGGCGGCTCCTACGAGCAGTACTTC
NA	TRBV28	TRBJ2-1	NA	CASEGTIHYNEQFF	TGTGCCAGCGAGGGGACAATACATTACAATGAGCAGTTCTTC
once	TRBV11-3	TRBJ2-2	NA	CASSGRTANTGELFF	TGTGCCAGCAGCGGCCGGACAGCGAACACCGGGGAGCTGTTTTTT
NA	TRBV5-1	TRBJ2-7	NA	CASSLAGNYEQYF	TGCGCCAGCAGCTTGGCGGGTAATTACGAGCAGTACTTC
NA	TRBV10-3	TRBJ1-2	NA	CAISDPGLGNYGYTF	TGTGCCATCAGTGATCCGGGACTAGGGAACTATGGCTACACCTTC
NA	TRBV5-4	TRBJ1-5	NA	CASSLDSGQPQHF	TGTGCCAGCAGCTTGGACAGTGGACAGCCCCAGCATTTT
few	TRBV27	TRBJ1-4	TRBD1	CASSSTGLDEKLFF	TGTGCCAGCAGTTCGACAGGGCTGGATGAAAAACTGTTTTTT
NA	TRBV5-1	TRBJ1-1	TRBD1	CASSPQGARGEAFF	TGCGCCAGCAGTCCCCAGGGGGCTAGAGGTGAAGCTTTCTTT
NA	TRBV11-2	TRBJ1-1	NA	CASSLQGSEAFF	TGTGCCAGCAGCTTACAGGGGAGTGAAGCTTTCTTT
NA	TRBV5-8	TRBJ2-1	NA	CASSLPPHNEQFF	TGTGCCAGCAGCCTCCCTCCCCACAATGAGCAGTTCTTC
NA	TRBV28	TRBJ2-5	NA	CASSLVVAGQETQYF	TGTGCCAGCAGTTTAGTTGTGGCGGGGCAAGAGACCCAGTACTTC
NA	TRBV6-6	TRBJ1-1	TRBD1	CASSDSGQGNTEAFF	TGTGCCAGCAGTGACTCCGGACAGGGAAACACTGAAGCTTTCTTT
NA	TRBV3-1/TRBV3-2	TRBJ2-5	TRBD2	CASSQWGSGTRETQYF	TGTGCCAGCAGCCAGTGGGGGAGCGGGACGCGAGAGACCCAGTACTTC
NA	TRBV7-3	TRBJ1-6	TRBD1	CASSPGQGSPLHF	TGTGCCAGCAGCCCGGGACAGGGGTCACCCCTCCACTTT
NA	TRBV27	TRBJ1-5	TRBD1	CASSFGGTGGNQPQHF	TGTGCCAGCAGTTTTGGGGGGACAGGGGGCAATCAGCCCCAGCATTTT
few	TRBV2	TRBJ1-5	NA	CASRRGASNQPQHF	TGTGCCAGCCGGAGGGGAGCTAGCAATCAGCCCCAGCATTTT
NA	TRBV5-6	TRBJ2-3	NA	CASSLGSVMQYF	TGTGCCAGCAGCTTGGGGTCGGTAATGCAGTATTTT
NA	TRBV12-5	TRBJ2-2	NA	CASGLVGGGTGELFF	TGTGCTAGTGGTTTGGTCGGGGGAGGAACCGGGGAGCTGTTTTTT
NA	TRBV23-1	TRBJ2-2	NA	CASSQLTEGNTGELFF	TGCGCCAGCAGTCAATTGACGGAGGGAAACACCGGGGAGCTGTTTTTT
NA	TRBV11-2	TRBJ1-2	NA	CASSLGPGYGYTF	TGTGCCAGCAGCTTAGGGCCCGGGTATGGCTACACCTTC
NA	TRBV19	TRBJ1-4	NA	CASTVRTTNEKLFF	TGTGCCAGTACGGTGAGGACAACTAATGAAAAACTGTTTTTT
once	TRBV28	TRBJ2-7	NA	CASTLSHEQYF	TGTGCCAGCACCCTTAGCCACGAGCAGTACTTC
NA	TRBV3-1/TRBV3-2	TRBJ1-5	TRBD1	CASSQDTGDKQPQHF	TGTGCCAGCAGCCAAGACACAGGGGATAAACAGCCCCAGCATTTT
NA	TRBV7-2	TRBJ2-7	TRBD2	CASSFSGELSYEQYF	TGTGCCAGCAGCTTTAGCGGGGAGCTGTCCTACGAGCAGTACTTC
NA	TRBV10-3	TRBJ1-2	TRBD1	CAISVGQGYGYTF	TGTGCCATCAGTGTAGGACAGGGCTATGGCTACACCTTC
NA	TRBV5-1	TRBJ1-3	TRBD1	CASSLTGDSGNTIYF	TGCGCCAGCAGCTTAACAGGGGACTCTGGAAACACCATATATTTT
once	TRBV29-1	TRBJ1-1	NA	CSVGGQINTEAFF	TGCAGCGTTGGCGGTCAGATAAACACTGAAGCTTTCTTT
few	TRBV6-5	TRBJ2-2	TRBD1	CASSLSGTANTGELFF	TGTGCCAGCAGTTTATCCGGGACAGCGAACACCGGGGAGCTGTTTTTT
NA	TRBV18	TRBJ2-7	TRBD1	CASSPWTGALDEQYF	TGTGCCAGCTCACCCTGGACAGGGGCTTTGGACGAGCAGTACTTC
NA	TRBV5-6	TRBJ2-1	TRBD2	CASSLAGTSVYNEQFF	TGTGCCAGCAGCTTGGCCGGGACTAGCGTATACAATGAGCAGTTCTTC
NA	TRBV6-1	TRBJ1-5	NA	CASSEGQAFDQPQHF	TGTGCCAGCAGTGAAGGACAGGCCTTTGATCAGCCCCAGCATTTT
NA	TRBV7-8	TRBJ2-5	TRBD2	CASSIRTSGQETQYF	TGTGCCAGCAGCATTCGGACTAGCGGACAAGAGACCCAGTACTTC
NA	TRBV19	TRBJ2-5	TRBD1	CASSKTGQTQETQYF	TGTGCCAGTAGTAAAACGGGACAGACACAAGAGACCCAGTACTTC
NA	TRBV27	TRBJ2-6	TRBD2	CASSLTASGPSGANVLTF	TGTGCCAGCAGTTTAACGGCTAGCGGACCCTCTGGGGCCAACGTCCTGACTTTC
NA	TRBV11-3	TRBJ2-1	TRBD2	CASSLMGLAGEEQFF	TGTGCCAGCAGCTTAATGGGACTAGCGGGAGAAGAGCAGTTCTTC
NA	TRBV12-3/TRBV12-4	TRBJ2-1	NA	CASTGRDEQFF	TGTGCCAGCACTGGTCGGGATGAGCAGTTCTTC
once	TRBV28	TRBJ1-1	NA	CASSLSPNTEAFF	TGTGCCAGCAGTTTGAGCCCAAACACTGAAGCTTTCTTT